This is a list of T cell receptor beta chains from one sample in a study of cytomegalovirus exposure and HLA in healthy donors. Assay used: immunoSEQ multiplex PCR; TCRdb lists only in-frame clones, some missing. The sample records about 190,000 clones, roughly 77% being singletons. The sample was PBMCs. These receptors all stem from a woman under 40 in good health and CMV-seropositive. The CDR3 runs from the conserved cysteine through the conserved F or W. The order of the fields is CDR3 DNA, CDR3 protein, clone size, V gene, D gene, J gene. A D gene is named only where the DNA matches it firmly. Clone size is given for some rows only: seen once, a few or many times, or a class if the clone is expanded.

DNA: TGCGCCAGCAGTCAATGGAGGTTATATAACTATGGCTACACCTTC; CDR3: CASSQWRLYNYGYTF; size: NA; V: TRBV23-1; D: NA; J: TRBJ1-2
DNA: TGTGCCAGCAGTCAGAAATACCAAGAGACCCAGTACTTC; CDR3: CASSQKYQETQYF; size: NA; V: TRBV6-6; D: NA; J: TRBJ2-5
DNA: TGTGCCAGTAGTATCCTCGCAACTAATGAAAAACTGTTTTTT; CDR3: CASSILATNEKLFF; size: NA; V: TRBV19; D: NA; J: TRBJ1-4
DNA: TGTGCCAGCAGTTTGGGGGACAGGGATAGAGATACGCAGTATTTT; CDR3: CASSLGDRDRDTQYF; size: once; V: TRBV28; D: TRBD1; J: TRBJ2-3
DNA: TGTGCCAGCAGCTTAGTGGGGACATCCACTGAAGCTTTCTTT; CDR3: CASSLVGTSTEAFF; size: NA; V: TRBV7-9; D: NA; J: TRBJ1-1
DNA: TGTGCCAGCAGCTTAGACAGGATTGAAGCTTTCTTT; CDR3: CASSLDRIEAFF; size: few; V: TRBV7-9; D: NA; J: TRBJ1-1
DNA: TGTGCCAGTAGTATCCTTTCGGGGGGTCTTAGGACCGGGGAGCTGTTTTTT; CDR3: CASSILSGGLRTGELFF; size: NA; V: TRBV19; D: TRBD2; J: TRBJ2-2
DNA: TGTGCCAGCAGCCAAGTACGGACAAGCTACACAGATACGCAGTATTTT; CDR3: CASSQVRTSYTDTQYF; size: NA; V: TRBV14; D: NA; J: TRBJ2-3
DNA: TGCGCCAGCAGCTTGGAGGGGAATGCTTTCTTT; CDR3: CASSLEGNAFF; size: NA; V: TRBV5-1; D: NA; J: TRBJ1-1
DNA: TGTGCCAGCAGCAAACTTGGTCGGCGGGGTAGTTTCTACGAGCAGTACTTC; CDR3: CASSKLGRRGSFYEQYF; size: NA; V: TRBV21-1; D: NA; J: TRBJ2-7
DNA: TGCGCCAGCACATGGGACAGGGAGGATTCACCCCTCCACTTT; CDR3: CASTWDREDSPLHF; size: NA; V: TRBV10-2; D: TRBD1; J: TRBJ1-6
DNA: TGCGCCAGCAGCCCGGGGGATAGATCGGAGACCCAGTACTTC; CDR3: CASSPGDRSETQYF; size: NA; V: TRBV5-1; D: NA; J: TRBJ2-5
DNA: TGCAGTGCTGGGGGGGTGGGTGAGCAGTTCTTC; CDR3: CSAGGVGEQFF; size: NA; V: TRBV20-1; D: TRBD2; J: TRBJ2-1
DNA: TGTGCCAGCTCACCACCGGGGGTTGGACAGGGGTTCGAGCAGTACTTC; CDR3: CASSPPGVGQGFEQYF; size: NA; V: TRBV18; D: TRBD1; J: TRBJ2-7
DNA: TGTGCCAGTAGTCTACTGACTAGCGGGCCCTTGGAGCAGTACTTC; CDR3: CASSLLTSGPLEQYF; size: NA; V: TRBV19; D: TRBD2; J: TRBJ2-7
DNA: TGTGCCAGCTCGTCCGGGACACATAGCAATCAGCCCCAGCATTTT; CDR3: CASSSGTHSNQPQHF; size: NA; V: TRBV18; D: NA; J: TRBJ1-5
DNA: TGTGCCAGCAGCTCCTGGACAGGGTCGGGAGGCACAGATACGCAGTATTTT; CDR3: CASSSWTGSGGTDTQYF; size: few; V: TRBV5-4; D: TRBD1; J: TRBJ2-3
DNA: TGTGCCAGCAGCTTAAAGACTAGCGGGGTCTACGAGCAGTACTTC; CDR3: CASSLKTSGVYEQYF; size: NA; V: TRBV13; D: TRBD2; J: TRBJ2-7
DNA: TGTGCCAGTATGGCGGGGGCGAGTGGCTACACCTTC; CDR3: CASMAGASGYTF; size: NA; V: TRBV19; D: NA; J: TRBJ1-2
DNA: TGTGCCAGAAGCTCCACGCAGGGGGGTTGGGAGCAGTACTTC; CDR3: CARSSTQGGWEQYF; size: few; V: TRBV5-3; D: NA; J: TRBJ2-7
DNA: TGTGCCAGCAGCGAACTAGCAGTACAAGAGACCCAGTACTTC; CDR3: CASSELAVQETQYF; size: NA; V: TRBV7-6; D: NA; J: TRBJ2-5
DNA: TGTGCCAGCACCGAGACTAGCGGGGGCTACAATGAGCAGTTCTTC; CDR3: CASTETSGGYNEQFF; size: NA; V: TRBV27; D: TRBD2; J: TRBJ2-1
DNA: TGTGCCATCAGTGGGCTAGGGGACACTGAAGCTTTCTTT; CDR3: CAISGLGDTEAFF; size: NA; V: TRBV10-3; D: NA; J: TRBJ1-1
DNA: TGTGCCACCAGGGACTACAGCAATCAGCCCCAGCATTTT; CDR3: CATRDYSNQPQHF; size: once; V: TRBV2; D: NA; J: TRBJ1-5
DNA: TGTGCCAGCAGTTTCCGAGGGTCTGGCTACACCTTC; CDR3: CASSFRGSGYTF; size: NA; V: TRBV28; D: NA; J: TRBJ1-2
DNA: TGTGCCAGCAGCCAAGATTTGTCTAGCGGAGGGGCGGATGAGCAGTTCTTC; CDR3: CASSQDLSSGGADEQFF; size: NA; V: TRBV4-2; D: TRBD2; J: TRBJ2-1
DNA: TGTGCCAGCAGTTTATCACTAGCCAATTACGAGCAGTACTTC; CDR3: CASSLSLANYEQYF; size: NA; V: TRBV27; D: NA; J: TRBJ2-7
DNA: TGTGCCAGCAGCAACAGGGGAATCGCCTATGGCTACACCTTC; CDR3: CASSNRGIAYGYTF; size: NA; V: TRBV25-1; D: TRBD1; J: TRBJ1-2
DNA: TGTGCCAGCAGCTGGCGGCCGGGATTGAACACTGAAGCTTTCTTT; CDR3: CASSWRPGLNTEAFF; size: NA; V: TRBV7-2; D: NA; J: TRBJ1-1
DNA: TGCGCCAGCAGGGAGGGGTCTTGGGGCAATCAGCCCCAGCATTTT; CDR3: CASREGSWGNQPQHF; size: NA; V: TRBV5-1; D: NA; J: TRBJ1-5
DNA: TGTGCCAGCAGTGTGGGGACAGGGTCTTCACCCCTCCACTTT; CDR3: CASSVGTGSSPLHF; size: NA; V: TRBV2; D: TRBD1; J: TRBJ1-6
DNA: TGTGCCAGCAAGGAGCTCATCCCAGATACGCAGTATTTT; CDR3: CASKELIPDTQYF; size: NA; V: TRBV28; D: NA; J: TRBJ2-3
DNA: TGTGCCAGCAGCTTTGGGCCCTCAGGGGCGACAGAGACCCAGTACTTC; CDR3: CASSFGPSGATETQYF; size: NA; V: TRBV7-6; D: NA; J: TRBJ2-5
DNA: TGTGCCAGCAGCCAGGGACAGGGGGCTGCTCAGCCCCAGCATTTT; CDR3: CASSQGQGAAQPQHF; size: NA; V: TRBV6-6; D: TRBD1; J: TRBJ1-5
DNA: TGCGCCAGCAGCCCCGCTTCGCGGGCTCCAGATACGCAGTATTTT; CDR3: CASSPASRAPDTQYF; size: NA; V: TRBV5-1; D: NA; J: TRBJ2-3
DNA: TGTGCCAGCAGCTTGGTTGGGACAGGGGCTCGCGAGCAGTACTTC; CDR3: CASSLVGTGAREQYF; size: NA; V: TRBV5-5; D: TRBD1; J: TRBJ2-7
DNA: TGTGCCAGCAGTTTAAACACGATAAATGGCTACACCTTC; CDR3: CASSLNTINGYTF; size: NA; V: TRBV27; D: NA; J: TRBJ1-2
DNA: TGTGCCAGCAGTTTATCTTTTGAGCAGTACTTC; CDR3: CASSLSFEQYF; size: NA; V: TRBV28; D: NA; J: TRBJ2-7
DNA: TGCGCCAGCAGCTTGAGACTAGCGGGAGAATTGCCAGATACGCAGTATTTT; CDR3: CASSLRLAGELPDTQYF; size: NA; V: TRBV5-1; D: TRBD2; J: TRBJ2-3